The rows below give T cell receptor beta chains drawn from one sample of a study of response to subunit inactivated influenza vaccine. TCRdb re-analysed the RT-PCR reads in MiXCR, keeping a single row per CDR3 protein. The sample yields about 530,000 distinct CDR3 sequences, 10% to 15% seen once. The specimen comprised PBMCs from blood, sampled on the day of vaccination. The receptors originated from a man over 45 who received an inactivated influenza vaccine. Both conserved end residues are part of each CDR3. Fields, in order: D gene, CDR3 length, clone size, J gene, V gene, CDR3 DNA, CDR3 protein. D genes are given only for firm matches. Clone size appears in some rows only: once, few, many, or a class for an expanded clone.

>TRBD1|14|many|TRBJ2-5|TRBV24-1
TGTGCCACCAGTGAGGCGACAGGGCAAGAGACCCAGTACTTC
CATSEATGQETQYF
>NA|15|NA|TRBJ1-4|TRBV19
TGTGCCAGTAGTACCAGAGGACAGTTAAATGAAAAACTGTTTTTT
CASSTRGQLNEKLFF
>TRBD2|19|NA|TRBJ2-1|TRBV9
TGTGCCAGCAGCGCCGGGAAGAGTCTTAGCGGGAGGAACGTCCATGAGCAGTTCTTC
CASSAGKSLSGRNVHEQFF
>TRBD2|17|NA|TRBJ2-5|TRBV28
TGTGCCAGCAGTTCAGGAAGGACTAGCGGACCTCAAGAGACCCAGTACTTC
CASSSGRTSGPQETQYF
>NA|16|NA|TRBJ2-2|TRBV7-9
TGTGCCAGCAGCTGGCCTCCGGGTCCGAACACCGGGGAGCTGTTTTTT
CASSWPPGPNTGELFF
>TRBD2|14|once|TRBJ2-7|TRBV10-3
TGTGCCATCTGGGAAACTAGCGGAGCCTACGAGCAGTACTTC
CAIWETSGAYEQYF
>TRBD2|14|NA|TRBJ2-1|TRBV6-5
TGTGCCAGCACTTGGGGGAGGGTCCACAATGAGCAGTTCTTC
CASTWGRVHNEQFF
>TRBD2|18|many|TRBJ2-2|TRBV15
TGTGCCACCAGCAGAGCCGCGGGGGGGAATGCGAACACCGGGGAGCTGTTTTTT
CATSRAAGGNANTGELFF
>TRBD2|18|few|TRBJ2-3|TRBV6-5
TGTGCCAGCAGTTACGGTGCGGGGGGGCCAAGGAAAACAGATACGCAGTATTTT
CASSYGAGGPRKTDTQYF
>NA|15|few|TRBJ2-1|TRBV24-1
TGTGCCACCAGTGATACCCAGCGGGTAAGCGGTGAGCAGTTCTTC
CATSDTQRVSGEQFF
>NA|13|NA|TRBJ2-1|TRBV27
TGTGCCAGCAGTTTATCATTGACGTATGAGCAGTTCTTC
CASSLSLTYEQFF
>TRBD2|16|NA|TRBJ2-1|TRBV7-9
TGTGCCAGCAGCTCTCCGGGACTAGCGGTAAACAATGAGCAGTTCTTC
CASSSPGLAVNNEQFF
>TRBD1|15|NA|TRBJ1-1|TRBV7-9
TGTGCCAGCAGAGCGAACAGGGGGACGGGTACTGAAGCTTTCTTT
CASRANRGTGTEAFF
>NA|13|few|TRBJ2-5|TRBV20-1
TGCAGTGCTCCCGAGGCGGGAAGGGAGACCCAGTACTTC
CSAPEAGRETQYF
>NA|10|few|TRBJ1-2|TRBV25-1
TGTGCTCCCCCCAACTATGGCTACACCTTC
CAPPNYGYTF
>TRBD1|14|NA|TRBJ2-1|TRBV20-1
TGCAGTGCTGTATACAGGGGGCTAGGCAATGAGCAGTTCTTC
CSAVYRGLGNEQFF
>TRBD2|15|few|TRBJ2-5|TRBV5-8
TGTGCCAGCAGTTCGGGACTAGCGGGATCGGAGACCCAGTACTTC
CASSSGLAGSETQYF
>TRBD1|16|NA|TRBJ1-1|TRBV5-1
TGCGCCAGCAGCTGGACAGGGGAGATACTGAACACTGAAGCTTTCTTT
CASSWTGEILNTEAFF
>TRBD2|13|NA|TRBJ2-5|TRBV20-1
TGCAGTGCCGGGACTAGCCAAGTGAAGACCCAGTACTTC
CSAGTSQVKTQYF
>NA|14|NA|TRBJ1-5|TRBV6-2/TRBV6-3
TGTGCCAGCAGTTATACGCATAGCAATCAGCCCCAGCATTTT
CASSYTHSNQPQHF
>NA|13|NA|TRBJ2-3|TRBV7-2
TGTGCCAGCAGCCGAGGGGCAGCAGATACGCAGTATTTT
CASSRGAADTQYF
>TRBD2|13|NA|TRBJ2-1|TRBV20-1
TGCAGTACAAGACTAGCGGGATCTCATGAGCAGTTCTTC
CSTRLAGSHEQFF
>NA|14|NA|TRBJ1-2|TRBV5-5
TGTGCCAGCAGCCCCGAGAGGGCTAACTATGGCTACACCTTC
CASSPERANYGYTF
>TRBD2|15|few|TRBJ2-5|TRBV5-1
TGCGCCAGCAGCTCGGGCCCTAGCGGCCAAGAGACCCAGTACTTC
CASSSGPSGQETQYF
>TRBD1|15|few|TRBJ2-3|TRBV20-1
TGCAGTGCTAGAGTAGGACAGGGCATCCGAGATACGCAGTATTTT
CSARVGQGIRDTQYF
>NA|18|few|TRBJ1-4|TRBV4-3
TGCGCCAGCAGCCAAGATGGTGAGCACCTCGCAACTAATGAAAAACTGTTTTTT
CASSQDGEHLATNEKLFF
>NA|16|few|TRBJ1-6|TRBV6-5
TGTGCCAGCAGTTACTCTATCAGGGTTCTAAATTCACCCCTCCACTTT
CASSYSIRVLNSPLHF
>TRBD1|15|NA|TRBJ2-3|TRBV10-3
TGTGCCATCAGCACGACAGGGGGACACACAGATACGCAGTATTTT
CAISTTGGHTDTQYF
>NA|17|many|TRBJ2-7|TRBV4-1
TGCGCCAGCAGCCCGTGGGCAGCCCAAGTCCTCTCCTACGAGCAGTACTTC
CASSPWAAQVLSYEQYF
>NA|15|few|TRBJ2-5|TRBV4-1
TGCGCCAGCAGCCGTGTAGGGACCTACCAAGAGACCCAGTACTTC
CASSRVGTYQETQYF
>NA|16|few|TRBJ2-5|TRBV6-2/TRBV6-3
TGTGCCAGCAGTTTCGAAGAGGGACGCACCAAAGAGACCCAGTACTTC
CASSFEEGRTKETQYF
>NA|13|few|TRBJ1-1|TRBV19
TGTGCCAGTAGTATACGGACAGACACTGAAGCTTTCTTT
CASSIRTDTEAFF
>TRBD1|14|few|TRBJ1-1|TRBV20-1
TGCAGTGCTAGGGATGCAGGGGGTTACACTGAAGCTTTCTTT
CSARDAGGYTEAFF
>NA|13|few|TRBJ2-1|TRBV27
TGTGCCAGCAGCCCGGTTTGGTACAATGAGCAGTTCTTC
CASSPVWYNEQFF
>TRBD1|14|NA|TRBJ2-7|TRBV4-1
TGCGCCAGCAGCCAGACTGGGACAGGGGATGAGCAGTACTTC
CASSQTGTGDEQYF
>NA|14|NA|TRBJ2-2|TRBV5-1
TGCGCCAGCAGCCCCGGGAAGGGAGCCGGGGAGCTGTTTTTT
CASSPGKGAGELFF
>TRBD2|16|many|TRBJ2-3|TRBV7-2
TGTGCCAGCAGCTTCGTCCACGGGAGGGCCCCAGATACGCAGTATTTT
CASSFVHGRAPDTQYF
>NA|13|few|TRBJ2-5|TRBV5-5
TGTGCCAGCAGTGGGGGGAACCAAGAGACCCAGTACTTC
CASSGGNQETQYF
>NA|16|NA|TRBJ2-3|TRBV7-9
TGTGCCAGCAGCTTTCCGACCACCAATCGCGGAGTTACGCAGTATTTT
CASSFPTTNRGVTQYF
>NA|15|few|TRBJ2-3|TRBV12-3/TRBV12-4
TGTGCCAGCAGTTTAAGGTCGACGCACGTGGATACGCAGTATTTT
CASSLRSTHVDTQYF
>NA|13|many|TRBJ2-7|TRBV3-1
TGTGCCAGCAGGAGGAGGGGAACCTACGAGCAGTACTTC
CASRRRGTYEQYF
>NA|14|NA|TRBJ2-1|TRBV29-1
TGCAGCATGTCCGGGGGTGTCACCTACAATGAGCAGTTCTTC
CSMSGGVTYNEQFF
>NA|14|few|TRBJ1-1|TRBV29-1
TGCAGCGTTGATCCCCGGCAGGGGCACACTGAAGCTTTCTTT
CSVDPRQGHTEAFF
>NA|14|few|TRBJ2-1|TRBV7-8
TGTGCCAGCAGCTTTAGCGAACTCTACAATGAGCAGTTCTTC
CASSFSELYNEQFF
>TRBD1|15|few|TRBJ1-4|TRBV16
TGTGCCAGCAGCCAATCAACACAGGGGAGGGAAAAACTGTTTTTT
CASSQSTQGREKLFF
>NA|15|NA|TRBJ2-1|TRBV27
TGTGCCAGCATCCAGGCGGCGGGGCCCTTCGATGAGCAGTTCTTC
CASIQAAGPFDEQFF
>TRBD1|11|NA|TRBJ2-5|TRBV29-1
TGCAGCGCGCCGACTGGGACAGGAATCGACTTC
CSAPTGTGIDF
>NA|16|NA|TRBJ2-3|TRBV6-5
TGTGCCAGCAGTTACTCGAGAAGGGGGAGCACAGATACGCAGTATTTT
CASSYSRRGSTDTQYF
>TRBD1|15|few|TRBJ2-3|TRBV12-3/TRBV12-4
TGTGCCAGCAGTTTGGGCAGGGGGCTTTCAGATACGCAGTATTTT
CASSLGRGLSDTQYF